Shown below are 31 T cell receptor beta chains from a single sample sequenced in a study of cytomegalovirus exposure and HLA in healthy donors (dated by TCRdb to about 2017). Receptor libraries were prepared by the immunoSEQ multiplex PCR assay. The multiplex PCR relied on a mix of 60 forward primers for TCR Vbeta segments and 13 reverse primers for TCR Jbeta segments. What TCRdb holds here is the immuneACCESS table cut down to in-frame rearrangements. Part of the clones is not present; checked against another copy, under half of the missing clones reflect an unresolved V gene, and the others are unexplained. In all, the sample holds around 120,000 clones, and around 80% of those were seen once. The biggest ten clones account for just over 1% of the sample. The sequencing sample was made of PBMCs. The receptor source for this set is a human donor in good health.

This clone was seen once. The gene calls are TRBV29-1 and TRBJ2-3, with 12 bases aligning to TRBD1. CDR3 size: 15 residues. Losses at the gene ends were 8 bases for V and 7 bases for J; bases not matched to a gene: 13. The germline V gene encodes CDR1 SQVTM and CDR2 ANQGSEA. DNA of the CDR3: TGCAGCATGCTCGAACCGGGACAGGGGGCATATACGCAGTATTTT. Translation gives CSMLEPGQGAYTQYF.

The chain uses TRBV9 and TRBJ2-1; no clear D. The CDR3 spans 12 residues. In germline, CDR1 is SGDLS, CDR2 YYNGEE. V was shortened by 7 bases and J by 10 bases, with 15 bases between the two germline ends. CDR3: CASGLKGVEQFF. Written as DNA, the CDR3 is TGTGCCAGCGGGCTGAAAGGTGTAGAGCAGTTCTTC. The full variable domain, its missing parts supplied by reference TRBV9 and TRBJ2-1, is DSGVTQTPKHLITATGQRVTLRCSPRSGDLSVYWYQQSLDQGLQFLIQYYNGEERAKGNILERFSAQQFPDLHSELNLSSLELGDSALYFCASGLKGVEQFFGPGTRLTVL.

This chain uses TRBV29-1 with TRBJ2-3; 9 positions agree with TRBD1. V lost 4 bases, J lost 2 bases, and 16 bases stayed unmatched. CDR3 length: 18 residues. Germline V gene sequence: CDR1 SQVTM, CDR2 ANQGSEA. The CDR3 sequence: CSVVDRGHAVPYTDTQYF. The CDR3 DNA follows: TGCAGCGTTGTGGACAGGGGTCACGCAGTCCCGTACACAGATACGCAGTATTTT.

CDR3 sequence reads: CASSHHPGTSFYRASTDTQYF. CDR3 nucleotide sequence: TGCGCCAGCAGCCACCACCCCGGGACTAGCTTTTACCGGGCTAGCACAGATACGCAGTATTTT. This sequence joins TRBV4-1 and TRBJ2-3, with 9 bases identical to TRBD2. With 3 bases clipped from V and 0 bases from J, the junction kept 19 bases outside the gene matches. This CDR3 comprises 21 residues. CDR1 and CDR2 from the germline V gene are MGHRA and YSYEKL.

The chain links TRBV28 to TRBJ2-7, with 8 bases identical to TRBD1. The CDR3 has 13 residues. Losses at the gene ends were 5 bases for V and 5 bases for J; bases not matched to a gene: 5. Germline CDR1 and CDR2: MDHEN and SYDVKM. The CDR3 DNA is TGTGCCAGCAGTATGACAGGGGACCACGAGCAGTACTTC. Its protein product is CASSMTGDHEQYF.

This sequence joins TRBV9 and TRBJ2-3; 10 positions match TRBD2. Trimming removed 0 bases from V and 2 bases from J; junction bases left unmatched: 6. The length of the CDR3 is 17 residues. CDR1 and CDR2 from the germline V gene are SGDLS and YYNGEE. CDR3 sequence: CASSVGVAGGHTDTQYF. The CDR3 DNA follows: TGTGCCAGCAGCGTAGGAGTAGCGGGGGGTCACACAGATACGCAGTATTTT.

The chain combines TRBV6-5 with TRBJ1-4; D is unresolved. V shed 2 bases and J shed 0 bases, with 7 bases lying between them. There are 15 residues in the CDR3. Germline V gives CDR1 MNHEY, CDR2 SVGAGI. CDR3 protein: CASSYIQTTNEKLFF. CDR3 nucleotides: TGTGCCAGCAGTTACATTCAGACAACTAATGAAAAACTGTTTTTT.

The chain carries TRBV28 and TRBJ1-2; 7 positions match TRBD1. The CDR3 totals 14 residues. From germline, CDR1 is MDHEN and CDR2 SYDVKM. With 7 bases clipped from V and 4 bases from J, the junction kept 9 bases outside the gene matches. CDR3 sequence: CASITGTEVYGYTF. DNA of the CDR3: TGTGCCAGCATTACCGGGACAGAGGTCTATGGCTACACCTTC.

The chain carries TRBV5-1 and TRBJ2-6; D is possibly TRBD1 (6 bases). The germline gives CDR1 SGHRS, CDR2 YFSETQ. Trimming pared 4 bases from V and 3 bases from J, leaving 17 bases between. The CDR3 totals 17 residues. The CDR3, as DNA: TGCGCCAGCAGCGGTAACAGGGTTGGAAATGGGGCCAACGTCCTGACTTTC. Translated, it gives CASSGNRVGNGANVLTF.

The chain joins TRBV19 to TRBJ2-7; 7 positions match TRBD2. CDR3 length equals 15 residues. V trimming: 6 bases; J trimming: 2 bases; junction bases outside the gene matches: 10. The germline V gene has CDR1 LNHDA and CDR2 SQIVND (reference sequence). The CDR3 region has the DNA TGTGCCAGTAGGGCTAGCGGTACGGTACCCTACGAGCAGTACTTC. This translates into CASRASGTVPYEQYF. Together with reference TRBV19 and TRBJ2-7, the CDR3 gives the full variable domain: DGGITQSPKYLFRKEGQNVTLSCEQNLNHDAMYWYRQDPGQGLRLIYYSQIVNDFQKGDIAEGYSVSREKKESFPLTVTSAQKNPTAFYLCASRASGTVPYEQYFGPGTRLTVT.

This clone was seen more than once but under ten times. This chain links TRBV6-5 with TRBJ2-7, with 8 bases lining up with TRBD1. CDR1 is MNHEY, CDR2 SVGAGI, per germline. V trimming: 4 bases; J trimming: 4 bases; junction bases outside the gene matches: 6. The CDR3 is made up of 14 amino acids. This CDR3 reads CASSFGQGRYEQYF. The CDR3 nucleotides read TGTGCCAGCAGTTTTGGACAGGGAAGATACGAGCAGTACTTC.

V is TRBV7-3 and J is TRBJ1-1; maybe TRBD1 (5 bases). The CDR3 extends over 13 amino acids. V was shortened by 4 bases and J by 5 bases, with 11 bases between the two germline ends. Germline V gives CDR1 SGHTA, CDR2 FQGTGA. For the CDR3, the DNA is TGTGCCAGCAGCTCAGGAGGGGTAACTGAAGCTTTCTTT. Translation: CASSSGGVTEAFF.

This clone was counted once. J is TRBJ2-3 and V is TRBV27; D is perhaps TRBD2 (5 bases). The V and J ends lost 0 bases and 2 bases respectively, with 12 bases between them. CDR1 is MNHEY, CDR2 SMNVEV, per germline (reference sequence). The CDR3 runs to 16 residues. The CDR3 DNA sequence: TGTGCCAGCAGTTTATCGAGGACTGACTACACAGATACGCAGTATTTT. This gives the protein CASSLSRTDYTDTQYF.

The chain carries TRBV4-1 and TRBJ1-2, with a possible D match to TRBD1 (5 bases). V lost 1 base and J lost 5, with 14 bases in between. This CDR3 comprises 15 residues. CDR1 and CDR2 from the germline V gene are MGHRA and YSYEKL. The CDR3 loop is CASSQALGQGYGYTF. The CDR3 DNA reads TGCGCCAGCAGCCAAGCTCTGGGCCAGGGTTATGGCTACACCTTC.

V is TRBV4-2 and J is TRBJ2-5; D is perhaps TRBD2 (6 bases). The J call is doubtful: the DNA matches TRBJ2-7 better. Germline values: CDR1 LGHNA, CDR2 YNFKEQ. The CDR3 consists of 17 residues. CDR3 amino acids: CASSQARLVAAPYEQYF. The CDR3 region has the DNA TGTGCCAGCAGCCAAGCCCGACTCGTAGCGGCGCCCTACGAGCAGTACTTC.

The chain employs TRBV6-1 and TRBJ1-3; 7 nucleotides align to TRBD1. V lost 7 bases, J lost 3 bases, and 6 bases stayed unmatched. Germline loops: CDR1 MNHNS, CDR2 SASEGT. The CDR3 runs 14 residues. CDR3 coding DNA: TGTGCCAGCACTGCCCAGGGGGTTGGAAACACCATATATTTT. This encodes CASTAQGVGNTIYF.

This chain uses TRBV4-2 with TRBJ1-3; perhaps TRBD1 as D (6 bases). Germline CDR1 reads LGHNA; CDR2 reads YNFKEQ. CDR3 length equals 19 residues. V lost 0 bases to trimming and J lost 3 bases, with 21 bases between them. CDR3 loop: CASSQDRGSRTENGNTIYF. CDR3 DNA sequence: TGTGCCAGCAGCCAAGATAGGGGGAGTCGGACAGAGAATGGAAACACCATATATTTT.

Comment on this clone: Other DNA sequences in this sample translate to the same CDR3. This chain links TRBV9 with TRBJ1-1; D might be TRBD1 (5 bases). V was clipped by 0 bases and J by 6 bases, with 9 bases between them. Germline V gene sequence: CDR1 SGDLS, CDR2 YYNGEE. The CDR3 has 13 amino acids. As DNA, the CDR3 is TGTGCCAGCAGCGTAGGGGGGAGGGCTGAAGCTTTCTTT. This sequence encodes CASSVGGRAEAFF.

The V call is TRBV4-1, the J call TRBJ2-3, with 11 nucleotides matching TRBD2. The V gene end was trimmed by 4 bases and the J gene end by 6 bases; junction bases not matched to a gene: 9. Germline CDR1 reads MGHRA; CDR2 reads YSYEKL. The CDR3 has 16 residues. The CDR3: CASSLMTSGELDTQYF. The CDR3 DNA reads as TGCGCCAGCAGCCTTATGACTAGCGGGGAGCTGGATACGCAGTATTTT.

This clone was seen only a few times. The chain uses TRBV4-1 and TRBJ2-7; 10 positions agree with TRBD1. The CDR3 has 14 amino acids. The V gene's germline CDR1 is MGHRA and CDR2 YSYEKL. V was clipped by 3 bases and J by 5 bases; unmatched bases: 4. The CDR3 DNA is TGCGCCAGCAGCCAGGGACAGGGGTACAACGAGCAGTACTTC. Its translation is CASSQGQGYNEQYF.

V gene TRBV19 combines with J gene TRBJ2-3; 10 positions match TRBD2. CDR3 length: 15 amino acids. The germline V gene has CDR1 LNHDA and CDR2 SQIVND (reference sequence). The trim removed 5 bases at V and 6 bases at J, leaving 8 bases unmatched. The CDR3 sequence: CASSPERGGIDTQYF. CDR3 bases: TGTGCCAGTAGTCCCGAGCGGGGGGGCATCGATACGCAGTATTTT.

This chain links TRBV6-6 with TRBJ2-2; the D gene is possibly TRBD2 (5 bases). From germline, CDR1 is MNHNY and CDR2 SVGAGI (reference sequence). V was pared by 5 bases and J by 8 bases, with 6 bases between. The CDR3 runs 11 residues. In nucleotides, the CDR3 is TGTGCCAGCAGTACGGGGGGGGAGCTGTTTTTT. It translates to CASSTGGELFF.

As for this clone: An end of the junction differs from the germline gene, which may be a read error. The chain recombines TRBV7-9 with TRBJ2-7; D gene ambiguous. This CDR3 has 12 residues. The V gene's germline CDR1 is SEHNR and CDR2 FQNEAQ (reference sequence). The CDR3 loop is CSSSLTSNEQYF. The CDR3 nucleotides read TGTTCCAGCAGCTTAACAAGTAACGAGCAGTACTTC.

The chain has TRBV9 and TRBJ1-1; 7 nucleotides match TRBD1. The J segment lost 5 bases and the V segment lost 2 bases, leaving 3 bases of the junction unmatched. The germline CDR1 and CDR2 sequences are SGDLS and YYNGEE. This CDR3 region has 13 residues. The CDR3: CASSVWDRTEAFF. Here the CDR3 DNA reads TGTGCCAGCAGCGTTTGGGACAGAACTGAAGCTTTCTTT.

The V call is TRBV7-6, the J call TRBJ1-6, with D unclear. CDR3 length: 13 residues. Per germline, CDR1 SGHVS and CDR2 FNYEAQ. The V and J ends lost 5 bases and 9 bases respectively, with 11 bases between them. The CDR3 region is CASSPRRGSPLHF. The CDR3 DNA is TGTGCCAGCAGCCCAAGAAGAGGTTCACCCCTCCACTTT. Using reference TRBV7-6 and TRBJ1-6 for the parts outside the CDR3, the full variable domain is GAGVSQSPRYKVTKRGQDVALRCDPISGHVSLYWYRQALGQGPEFLTYFNYEAQQDKSGLPNDRFSAERPEGSISTLTIQRTEQRDSAMYRCASSPRRGSPLHFGNGTRLTVT.

This clone appeared once. This chain uses TRBV7-2 with TRBJ2-1; 9 bases are shared with TRBD1. V was pared by 0 bases and J by 9 bases, with 15 bases of the junction left unmatched. The germline gives CDR1 SGHTA, CDR2 FQGNSA. The CDR3 has 18 residues. CDR3 in DNA: TGTGCCAGCAGCTTAGCGCGGTACGGGACAGGGTCAATCGGTGAGCAGTTCTTC. This sequence encodes CASSLARYGTGSIGEQFF.

The chain uses TRBV6-1 and TRBJ1-4, with 9 bases fitting TRBD1. V was clipped by 10 bases and J by 8 bases; unmatched bases: 11. Germline V gene lookup returns CDR1 MNHNS and CDR2 SASEGT. This CDR3 is built from 14 residues. The CDR3 reads CAISDRDRVEKLFF. The CDR3 DNA reads as TGTGCCATCTCGGACCGGGACAGGGTCGAAAAACTGTTTTTT.

The chain is built from TRBV2 and TRBJ2-7; tentative D call: TRBD1 (6 bases). This CDR3 region has 13 residues. Trimming removed 3 bases at V and 3 bases at J, with 9 bases between. Germline CDR1 SNHLY, CDR2 FYNNEI. CDR3 DNA: TGTGCCAGCAGTGACCAGGGGTACTACGAGCAGTACTTC. Translated, it gives CASSDQGYYEQYF.

The rearrangement joins TRBV6-1 to TRBJ1-2; 9 nucleotides match TRBD1. CDR1 and CDR2 from the germline V gene are MNHNS and SASEGT. The junction had 6 bases not matched to a gene; V was cut back by 6 bases and J by 4 bases. This CDR3 is 14 amino acids long. The CDR3 region has the DNA TGTGCCAGCAGAACCGGGACAGGGACCTATGGCTACACCTTC. This translates into CASRTGTGTYGYTF.

This chain uses TRBV7-8 with TRBJ2-3; D may be TRBD2 (6 bases). The CDR3 length is 15 residues. Per the germline V gene, CDR1 is SGHVS and CDR2 is FQNEAQ. Trimming left V 5 bases short and J 0 bases short, with 12 bases between. In DNA form, the CDR3 reads TGTGCCAGCAGCACGGGACTTCCCAGCACAGATACGCAGTATTTT. Its protein product is CASSTGLPSTDTQYF.

A few counts support this clone. The chain employs TRBV5-4 and TRBJ1-1, with a weak D call TRBD1 (6 bases). Germline CDR1 reads SGHNT; CDR2 reads YYREEE (reference sequence). This CDR3 comprises 14 residues. V was clipped by 0 bases and J by 11 bases, with 17 bases between them. The CDR3 DNA follows: TGTGCCAGCAGCTTGGTAGGGGGGGAAGGAGAGGCTTTCTTT. It translates to CASSLVGGEGEAFF.